Presented here are 16 T cell receptor beta chains from one specimen sequenced in a study of T-cell reconstitution after alpha-beta-depleted transplantation in children. TCRbeta library preparation incorporated unique molecular identifiers. In TCRdb, the PCR reads were re-called with MiXCR into one record per CDR3 protein. The repertoire includes about 100,000 distinct CDR3 sequences, less than 6% of them detected once, and about 6.1% sits in the top ten. The specimen comprised PBMCs, mostly from graft donor cells, sampled 60 days after TCRalphabeta/CD19-depleted stem cell transplant. The origin of the receptors is a female patient aged 2-9 years who had a stem cell transplant for Fanconi anemia, so the T cells may come from the graft donor.

This clonotype appeared many times. The gene calls are TRBV2 and TRBJ1-2; D is undetermined. This CDR3 region has 15 residues. Between the trimmed V and J ends, which lost 2 bases and 3 bases, there was a span of 13 bases. The germline V gene has CDR1 SNHLY and CDR2 FYNNEI. This chain's CDR3 is CASSEWGGGYYGYTF. The CDR3 nucleotides read TGTGCCAGCAGTGAATGGGGAGGCGGCTACTATGGCTACACCTTC.

This chain joins TRBV6-4 and TRBJ2-1; 8 positions match TRBD1. Germline V gives CDR1 MRHNA, CDR2 SNTAGT. The CDR3 contains 14 residues. The V and J ends lost 6 bases and 5 bases, in that order; junction bases with no gene match: 6. The CDR3 region is CASSVDRAHNEQFF. In nucleotides, the CDR3 is TGTGCCAGCAGCGTGGACAGGGCCCACAATGAGCAGTTCTTC.

The chain carries TRBV14 and TRBJ2-1; 8 bases fit TRBD2. The CDR3 is made up of 17 amino acids. Germline lookup yields CDR1 SGHDN and CDR2 FVKESK. Trimming took 1 base from V and 6 from J; bases not matched to a gene: 11. The CDR3 nucleotides are TGTGCCAGCAGCCAAGTCGTGCGCGGGAGGCCGGGCAATGAGCAGTTCTTC. It yields the protein CASSQVVRGRPGNEQFF.

This clonotype was counted many times. This rearrangement joins TRBV4-2 to TRBJ2-7, with 7 nucleotides matching TRBD2. J gave up 13 bases and V 0 bases, and 9 bases lay outside the gene matches. Germline lookup yields CDR1 LGHNA and CDR2 YNFKEQ. The CDR3 runs 13 residues. DNA of the CDR3: TGTGCCAGCAGCCAAGATTGGGGGACTATATCATACTTC. This codes for CASSQDWGTISYF.

This clonotype was picked up many times. The V gene is TRBV20-1, the J gene TRBJ2-7, with D possibly being TRBD1 (6 bases). Germline CDR1 reads DFQATT; CDR2 reads SNEGSKA (reference sequence). The germline V and J ends were trimmed by 3 bases and 3 bases, with 15 bases remaining between them. This CDR3 region has 14 residues. CDR3 DNA sequence: TGCAGTGCTAGTACGCCCAGGGGAAACTACGAGCAGTACTTC. Protein product: CSASTPRGNYEQYF.

This chain links TRBV29-1 with TRBJ1-1; no firm D call. CDR1 is SQVTM and CDR2 is ANQGSEA in the germline V gene. This CDR3 comprises 15 residues. Trimming took 3 bases from V and 4 from J, leaving 18 bases between them. As DNA, the CDR3 is TGCAGCGTTGACGGGTTCGGCGCCCCAGGCACTGAAGCTTTCTTT. It specifies CSVDGFGAPGTEAFF.

This clonotype was detected many times. The chain couples TRBV12-3 or TRBV12-4 to TRBJ2-1; 8 bases agree with TRBD1. CDR3 length: 13 amino acids. The V and J ends lost 6 bases and 7 bases, in that order; junction bases with no gene match: 5. The CDR3: CASRQGARNEQFF. CDR3 nucleotides: TGTGCCAGCAGGCAGGGGGCGCGAAATGAGCAGTTCTTC.

The J gene is TRBJ2-7, the V gene TRBV5-1, with TRBD2 matching over 10 bases. J gave up 6 bases and V 3 bases, and 15 bases lay outside the gene matches. Germline CDR1 SGHRS, CDR2 YFSETQ. The length of the CDR3 is 17 residues. The CDR3 region is CASSSEPSGGDLVEQYF. The CDR3 DNA reads TGCGCCAGCAGCTCAGAGCCTAGCGGGGGTGACCTCGTCGAGCAGTACTTC.

This clonotype was detected many times. The rearrangement links TRBV12-3 or TRBV12-4 to TRBJ2-2; TRBD2 is a possible D gene (6 bases). The CDR3 consists of 15 residues. V lost 6 bases and J lost 4, with 15 bases in between. CDR3 sequence (DNA): TGTGCCAGCAGCCGCACTAGCCAGCGCACCGGGGAGCTGTTTTTT. As protein: CASSRTSQRTGELFF.

This clonotype was seen a few times. The chain is built from TRBV28 and TRBJ2-7, with 10 bases matching TRBD2. With V trimmed by 7 bases and J by 2 bases, 5 bases remained unmatched. The V gene's germline CDR1 is MDHEN and CDR2 SYDVKM. The CDR3 spans 14 residues. In DNA, the CDR3 is TGTGCCAGCACTGCTAGCGGGAGCACCTACGAGCAGTACTTC. Translation gives CASTASGSTYEQYF. Full variable domain (outside the CDR3, taken from reference TRBV28 and TRBJ2-7): DVKVTQSSRYLVKRTGEKVFLECVQDMDHENMFWYRQDPGLGLRLIYFSYDVKMKEKGDIPEGYSVSREKKERFSLILESASTNQTSMYLCASTASGSTYEQYFGPGTRLTVT.

This clonotype was counted between two and nine times. This chain uses TRBV7-3 with TRBJ1-5; 7 bases are shared with TRBD1. The germline V gene has CDR1 SGHTA and CDR2 FQGTGA. V was pared by 5 bases and J by 7 bases, with 5 bases of the junction left unmatched. This CDR3 region has 13 residues. The CDR3 DNA reads as TGTGCCAGCAGCCGAGAAGGGGGCCAGCCCCAGCATTTT. This encodes CASSREGGQPQHF.

This clonotype was seen many times. The genes are TRBV6-1 and TRBJ2-5; TRBD1 matches 7 bases. The J segment lost 2 bases and the V segment lost 5 bases, leaving 8 bases of the junction unmatched. Germline V lookup: CDR1 MNHNS, CDR2 SASEGT. This CDR3 is built from 15 residues. The CDR3 sequence is CASSKGQQLQETQYF. The CDR3 coding sequence is TGTGCCAGCAGTAAGGGACAGCAACTACAAGAGACCCAGTACTTC.

This clonotype was seen a few times. The genes are TRBV11-2 and TRBJ2-3; 7 bases are shared with TRBD2. CDR1 and CDR2 (germline): SGHAT, FQNNGV. The CDR3 extends over 18 amino acids. V shed 1 base and J 1 base; nucleotides not matched to a gene: 11. The CDR3 DNA reads as TGTGCCAGCAGCTTAGTAGGGGTGGCGGGGGATCGCACAGATACGCAGTATTTT. Translated: CASSLVGVAGDRTDTQYF.

As regards this clonotype: A read error may be the cause here, since a much bigger clone is one base away. The rearrangement joins TRBV7-9 to TRBJ2-3; possible D gene TRBD1, 6 bases. Germline loops: CDR1 SEHNR, CDR2 FQNEAQ (reference sequence). This CDR3 region has 13 residues. CDR3 DNA: TGTGTCAGCAGCTTAGGGGGACAACCTCTGCAGTATTTT. Amino acids: CVSSLGGQPLQYF.

This clonotype was detected ten times or more. J is TRBJ2-7 and V is TRBV7-2, with D hard to call. The V gene lost 3 bases and the J gene lost 7 bases, with 10 bases spanning the gap. Germline V gene sequence: CDR1 SGHTA, CDR2 FQGNSA. The CDR3 is 12 amino acids. The CDR3 loop is CASSFPSPEQYF. CDR3 coding DNA: TGTGCCAGCAGCTTTCCCAGCCCGGAGCAGTACTTC.

V usage is TRBV7-9 and J usage is TRBJ2-1, with D perhaps TRBD2 (5 bases). Trimming stripped 1 base from V and 6 bases from J, with 7 bases between. The CDR3 has 13 amino acids. The V gene's germline CDR1 is SEHNR and CDR2 FQNEAQ (reference sequence). The CDR3 sequence: CASSLVRGNEQFF. The CDR3 DNA is TGTGCCAGCAGCTTAGTTCGGGGCAATGAGCAGTTCTTC.